Below, one TCR beta chain is given with its context. The antigen is undetermined. This specimen belongs to a study of vaccination effects on CD4 cells after COVID-19. Repertoires were generated with immunoSEQ multiplex PCR, while TCRdb's copy carries only in-frame clones and drops some. The table includes roughly 76,000 clones, approximately 81% detected once. Study-wide results and caveats: Infection- and vaccine-induced clones contracted markedly late after vaccination.

Before any sequencing was done, the ViraFEST assay used viral peptide pools to expand antigen-specific CD4+ T cells. Culture lasted roughly 9 days before CD4+ T cell isolation. Absence of prior SARS-CoV-2 infection characterized the vaccine recipients, who showed negative nucleocapsid antibodies. Each culture well received over 1.5 million PBMC. These cells were then cultured in IMDM with about 10 IU/ml IL-2 and about 9.4 ug/ml peptides. IL-2 medium supplanted half the medium on days 3 and 7. CDR1 is SGHDT, CDR2 YYEEEE, per germline. Trimming took 3 bases from V and 1 from J; bases not matched to a gene: 8. There are 17 residues in the CDR3.

The receptor comes from a human donor who received a COVID-19 vaccine. The chain recombines TRBV5-6 with TRBJ2-5; 11 bases line up with TRBD2. Material: CD4+ T cells from PBMCs cultured with HCoV-229E spike peptides, obtained before COVID-19 vaccination. The DNA of the CDR3 is TGTGCCAGCAGCTGGGAGGGACTAGCGGAATCCCAAGAGACCCAGTACTTC. Encoded protein: CASSWEGLAESQETQYF.